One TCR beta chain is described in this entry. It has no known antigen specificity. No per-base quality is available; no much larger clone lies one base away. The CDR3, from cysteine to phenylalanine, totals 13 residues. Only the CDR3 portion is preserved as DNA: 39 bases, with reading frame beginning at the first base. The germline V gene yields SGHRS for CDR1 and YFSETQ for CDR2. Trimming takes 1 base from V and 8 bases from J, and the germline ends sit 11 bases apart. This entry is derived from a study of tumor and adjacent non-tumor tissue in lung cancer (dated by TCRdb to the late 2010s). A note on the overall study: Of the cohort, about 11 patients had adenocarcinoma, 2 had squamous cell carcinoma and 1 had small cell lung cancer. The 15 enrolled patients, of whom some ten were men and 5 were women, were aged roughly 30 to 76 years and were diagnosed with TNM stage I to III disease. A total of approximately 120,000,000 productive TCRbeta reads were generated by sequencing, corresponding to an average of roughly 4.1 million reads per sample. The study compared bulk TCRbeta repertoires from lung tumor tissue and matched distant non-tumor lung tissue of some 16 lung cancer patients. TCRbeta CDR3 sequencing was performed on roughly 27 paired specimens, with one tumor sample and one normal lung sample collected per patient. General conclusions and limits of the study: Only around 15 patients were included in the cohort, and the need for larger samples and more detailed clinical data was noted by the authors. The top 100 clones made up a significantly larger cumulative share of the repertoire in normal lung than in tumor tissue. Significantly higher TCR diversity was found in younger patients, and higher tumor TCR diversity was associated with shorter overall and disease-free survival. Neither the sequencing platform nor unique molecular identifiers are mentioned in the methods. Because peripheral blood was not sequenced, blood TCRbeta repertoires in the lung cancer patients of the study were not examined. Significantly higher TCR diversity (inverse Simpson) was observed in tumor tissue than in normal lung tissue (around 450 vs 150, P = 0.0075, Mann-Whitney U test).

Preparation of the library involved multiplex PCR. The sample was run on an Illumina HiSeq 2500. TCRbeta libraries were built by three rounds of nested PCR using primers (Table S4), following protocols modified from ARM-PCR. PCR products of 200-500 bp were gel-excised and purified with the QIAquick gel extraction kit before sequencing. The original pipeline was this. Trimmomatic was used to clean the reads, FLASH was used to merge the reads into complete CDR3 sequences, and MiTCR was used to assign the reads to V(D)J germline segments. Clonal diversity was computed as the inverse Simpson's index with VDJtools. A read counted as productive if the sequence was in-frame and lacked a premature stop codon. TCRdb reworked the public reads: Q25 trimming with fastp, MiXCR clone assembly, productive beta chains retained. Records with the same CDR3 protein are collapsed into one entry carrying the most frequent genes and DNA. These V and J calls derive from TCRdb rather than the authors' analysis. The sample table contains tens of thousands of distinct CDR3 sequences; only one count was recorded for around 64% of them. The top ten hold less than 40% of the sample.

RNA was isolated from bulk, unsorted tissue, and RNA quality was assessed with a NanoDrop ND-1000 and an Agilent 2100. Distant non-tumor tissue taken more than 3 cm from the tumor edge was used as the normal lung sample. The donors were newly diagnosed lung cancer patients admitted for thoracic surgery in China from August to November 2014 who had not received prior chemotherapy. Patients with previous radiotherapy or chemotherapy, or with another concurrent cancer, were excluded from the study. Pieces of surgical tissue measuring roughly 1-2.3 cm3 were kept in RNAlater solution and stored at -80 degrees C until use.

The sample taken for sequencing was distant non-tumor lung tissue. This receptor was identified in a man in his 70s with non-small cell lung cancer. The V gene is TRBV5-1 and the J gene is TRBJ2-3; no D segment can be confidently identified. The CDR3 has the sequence CASSLRPPGTQYF. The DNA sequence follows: TGCGCCAGCAGCTTGCGGCCTCCAGGTACGCAGTATTTT.